This T cell receptor beta chain was identified in a study of cytomegalovirus exposure and HLA in healthy donors. Trimming removed 8 bases from V and 5 bases from J, with 22 bases in between. CDR1 and CDR2 from the germline V gene are SGHNT and YENEEA. CDR3 length: 15 residues. The primer mix had 60 Vbeta and 13 Jbeta primers. Data came from immunoSEQ multiplex PCR; TCRdb stores just in-frame clones and leaves some out. The table records 81,000 or so clones, just over 75% of them present only once. This TCR came from a man aged 50-60 years in good health and CMV-seropositive. The specimen was PBMCs. The chain couples TRBV11-3 to TRBJ2-7; D is possibly TRBD2 (5 bases). The CDR3 loop is CASSGYAGVWDEQYF. CDR3 nucleotide sequence: TGTGCCAGCTCGGGGTATGCTGGGGTCTGGGACGAGCAGTACTTC. Combining the CDR3 with reference TRBV11-3 and TRBJ2-7 gives the whole variable domain EAGVVQSPRYKIIEKKQPVAFWCNPISGHNTLYWYLQNLGQGPELLIRYENEEAVDDSQLPKDRFSAERLKGVDSTLKIQPAELGDSAVYLCASSGYAGVWDEQYFGPGTRLTVT.